The 19 T cell receptor beta chains given below trace back to one sample, sequenced in a study of blood T cell repertoires in COVID-19. Data came from immunoSEQ multiplex PCR; TCRdb stores just in-frame clones and leaves some out. The data hold approximately 290,000 clones, with roughly 90% observed a single time. Material for sequencing was peripheral blood. Source of these receptors: a woman in her sixties with acute or convalescent COVID-19.

On this clone: The same CDR3 arises from other DNA sequences in this sample as well. The chain employs TRBV28 and TRBJ2-7; TRBD2 matches 8 bases. The length of the CDR3 is 14 residues. The germline V gene has CDR1 MDHEN and CDR2 SYDVKM. V trimming: 2 bases; J trimming: 3 bases; junction bases outside the gene matches: 3. CDR3 bases: TGTGCCAGCAGTTTAGCGGGGGGAAGCTACGAGCAGTACTTC. Translation: CASSLAGGSYEQYF. The full variable domain, rest sourced from reference TRBV28 and TRBJ2-7, is DVKVTQSSRYLVKRTGEKVFLECVQDMDHENMFWYRQDPGLGLRLIYFSYDVKMKEKGDIPEGYSVSREKKERFSLILESASTNQTSMYLCASSLAGGSYEQYFGPGTRLTVT.

The chain links TRBV7-2 to TRBJ1-3, with 8 bases lining up with TRBD1. J lost 8 bases, V lost 5 bases, and 5 bases had no gene match. Germline assignment: CDR1 SGHTA and CDR2 FQGNSA. CDR3 length: 13 amino acids. In DNA form, the CDR3 reads TGTGCCAGCAGCCCTAACAGGGGGTACACCATATATTTT. This codes for CASSPNRGYTIYF. Together with reference TRBV7-2 and TRBJ1-3, the CDR3 gives the full variable domain: GAGVSQSPSNKVTEKGKDVELRCDPISGHTALYWYRQSLGQGLEFLIYFQGNSAPDKSGLPSDRFSAERTGGSVSTLTIQRTQQEDSAVYLCASSPNRGYTIYFGEGSWLTVV.

V and J are TRBV4-2 and TRBJ2-3; D is uncertain. The CDR3 is 14 amino acids. Germline V gene lookup returns CDR1 LGHNA and CDR2 YNFKEQ. Trimming took off 0 bases at V and 3 bases at J, with 7 bases between the two ends. The CDR3 DNA is TGTGCCAGCAGCCAAGATTGGAGTACAGATACGCAGTATTTT. Amino acids: CASSQDWSTDTQYF.

This rearrangement joins TRBV4-3 to TRBJ2-7, with a possible D match to TRBD2 (6 bases). In germline, CDR1 is LGHNA, CDR2 YSLEER. The ends were cut back, 2 bases at V and 1 base at J, with 12 bases in the middle. CDR3 length: 15 residues. The CDR3 loop reads CASSQWDSSSYEQYF. In DNA, the CDR3 is TGCGCCAGCAGCCAATGGGACTCCTCGTCCTACGAGCAGTACTTC.

The chain joins TRBV19 to TRBJ1-1, with D maybe TRBD1 (5 bases). CDR1 LNHDA and CDR2 SQIVND come from the germline V gene (reference sequence). The CDR3 has 15 residues. V lost 1 base and J lost 1, with 10 bases in between. Here the CDR3 reads CASSIVRQPNTEAFF. The CDR3 DNA sequence: TGTGCCAGTAGTATAGTTCGACAGCCGAACACTGAAGCTTTCTTT.

The chain is built from TRBV4-1 and TRBJ2-7; perhaps TRBD1 as D (6 bases). Germline lookup yields CDR1 MGHRA and CDR2 YSYEKL. The ends were cut back, 2 bases at V and 5 bases at J, with 13 bases in the middle. The CDR3 length is 14 residues. The DNA for the CDR3 is TGCGCCAGCAGCCAACTAGGGACACTGGACGAGCAGTACTTC. This sequence encodes CASSQLGTLDEQYF.

The V gene is TRBV9, the J gene TRBJ1-1, with TRBD1 matching over 7 bases. Germline loops: CDR1 SGDLS, CDR2 YYNGEE. The trim removed 0 bases at V and 8 bases at J, leaving 4 bases unmatched. The CDR3 totals 13 residues. DNA for the CDR3: TGTGCCAGCAGCGTAGGAAACAGGGGCGAAGCTTTCTTT. Residues: CASSVGNRGEAFF.

The chain recombines TRBV7-2 with TRBJ1-5; D is uncertain. V gave up 7 bases and J gave up 3 bases, with 7 bases separating them. Per germline, CDR1 SGHTA and CDR2 FQGNSA. The CDR3 has 12 amino acids. In nucleotides, the CDR3 is TGTGCCAGCAAGAGTTACAATCAGCCCCAGCATTTT. Its protein product is CASKSYNQPQHF. Combining the CDR3 with reference TRBV7-2 and TRBJ1-5 gives the whole variable domain GAGVSQSPSNKVTEKGKDVELRCDPISGHTALYWYRQSLGQGLEFLIYFQGNSAPDKSGLPSDRFSAERTGGSVSTLTIQRTQQEDSAVYLCASKSYNQPQHFGDGTRLSIL.

The genes are TRBV6-5 and TRBJ1-2, with TRBD1 as a possible D gene (5 bases). Germline assignment: CDR1 MNHEY and CDR2 SVGAGI. This CDR3 is built from 14 residues. The V gene lost 6 bases and the J gene lost 4 bases, with 15 bases spanning the gap. CDR3 nucleotides: TGTGCCAGCAGCCCCCCTGGGGCCGTCTATGGCTACACCTTC. Translation: CASSPPGAVYGYTF.

The chain is built from TRBV11-3 and TRBJ2-1; 7 bases line up with TRBD2. The CDR3 sequence is 13 residues long. V trimming: 4 bases; J trimming: 8 bases; junction bases outside the gene matches: 5. CDR1 is SGHNT and CDR2 is YENEEA in the germline V gene. The CDR3, as DNA: TGTGCCAGCAGCTACGGGACTAACCATGAGCAGTTCTTC. This translates into CASSYGTNHEQFF.

The V gene is TRBV30, the J gene TRBJ1-2; a weak D match, TRBD1 (5 bases). Germline assignment: CDR1 GTSNPN and CDR2 SVGIG (reference sequence). Trimming took off 2 bases at V and 4 bases at J, with 17 bases between the two ends. The CDR3 has 15 amino acids. The chain's CDR3 is CAWSPSAGHLYGYTF. DNA of the CDR3: TGTGCCTGGAGTCCCAGCGCAGGACACCTCTATGGCTACACCTTC.

The CDR3 DNA follows: TGTGCCAGCAGTTTAGCGCGGCTAGCGCAGCAGTTCTTC. Its protein product is CASSLARLAQQFF. The J gene is TRBJ2-1, the V gene TRBV12-3 or TRBV12-4, with TRBD2 as a possible D gene (6 bases). V lost 0 bases, J lost 11 bases, and 11 bases lay in between. The CDR3 runs to 13 residues.

This chain links TRBV4-1 with TRBJ2-7, with 7 bases lining up with TRBD1. The CDR3 has 13 residues. Germline CDR1 and CDR2: MGHRA and YSYEKL. V lost 4 bases, J lost 4 bases, and 4 bases stayed unmatched. CDR3 protein: CASSLGTEYEQYF. CDR3 coding DNA: TGCGCCAGCAGCCTCGGGACAGAGTACGAGCAGTACTTC.

The chain joins TRBV27 to TRBJ1-2, with D unclear. The CDR3 is 15 amino acids. Germline V lookup: CDR1 MNHEY, CDR2 SMNVEV (reference sequence). V dropped 5 bases and J dropped 4 bases, with 17 bases sitting between them. The CDR3 DNA follows: TGTGCCAGCAGTACTTTTCGGGGAGGGTTCTATGGCTACACCTTC. This gives the protein CASSTFRGGFYGYTF.

The chain employs TRBV2 and TRBJ1-6; the D gene is possibly TRBD1 (5 bases). The CDR3 contains 14 residues. Trimming took off 10 bases at V and 7 bases at J, with 17 bases between the two ends. Germline V gene lookup returns CDR1 SNHLY and CDR2 FYNNEI. The CDR3 nucleotides are TGTGCCACCTGGAGGGGAGTGTGGAATTCACCCCTCCACTTT. The encoded protein is CATWRGVWNSPLHF.

This clone was found once. The same CDR3 is also encoded by other DNA sequences in this sample. The chain employs TRBV20-1 and TRBJ1-1, with 8 bases that match TRBD1. The CDR3 contains 15 residues. Germline CDR1 is DFQATT and CDR2 is SNEGSKA (reference sequence). The J segment lost 0 bases and the V segment lost 3 bases, leaving 6 bases of the junction unmatched. The CDR3 DNA reads TGCAGTGCTAGTCGAGGACAGGGAATGAACACTGAAGCTTTCTTT. It codes for CSASRGQGMNTEAFF.

V usage is TRBV6-5 and J usage is TRBJ2-2; 7 bases are a match to TRBD1. The CDR3 totals 14 residues. V was clipped by 7 bases and J by 5 bases; unmatched bases: 7. From germline, CDR1 is MNHEY and CDR2 SVGAGI. CDR3 sequence: CASMRTGPTGELFF. The CDR3 DNA follows: TGTGCCAGCATGAGGACAGGTCCGACCGGGGAGCTGTTTTTT.

The chain couples TRBV3-1 (or the pseudogene TRBV3-2) to TRBJ1-4, with 9 bases fitting TRBD1. There are 14 residues in the CDR3. CDR1 and CDR2 (germline): LGHDT, YNNKEL (reference sequence). J lost 6 bases, V lost 4 bases, and 3 bases had no gene match. CDR3: CASSPRDRDEKLFF. As DNA, the CDR3 is TGTGCCAGCAGCCCTCGGGACAGGGATGAAAAACTGTTTTTT.

V gene TRBV19 combines with J gene TRBJ2-1; 12 bases are shared with TRBD2. Unmatched junction bases numbered 4, after V lost 3 bases and J lost 7 bases. This CDR3 is built from 15 residues. The germline gives CDR1 LNHDA, CDR2 SQIVND (reference sequence). CDR3 in amino acids: CASSITTSGRNEQFF. The CDR3 DNA sequence: TGTGCCAGTAGTATTACAACTAGCGGGAGGAATGAGCAGTTCTTC.